This TCR beta chain derives from a study of T-cell memory formation after mild COVID-19. On the study more broadly: TCR clusters were mostly donor specific.

From 5'RACE with constant-segment primers came TCR alpha and TCR beta cDNA libraries that carried sample barcodes and UMIs. TCRdb independently ran MiXCR on the 5' RACE reads; one entry per CDR3 protein. The profile shows 150,000 to 200,000 distinct CDR3 sequences, around a fifth of them singletons. Germline V CDR1 and CDR2: SEHNR, FQNEAQ (reference sequence). The CDR3 runs to 15 residues. The V segment lost 4 bases and the J segment 3 bases; nucleotides outside the gene matches: 5. The specimen sequenced was PBMCs or a T cell subset sorted from them (not recorded which). This clonotype originated in an adult woman who had mild COVID-19 (a few samples of this study predate the infection). Cell type and time point are not known. The chain couples TRBV7-9 to TRBJ2-1; 8 bases are a match to TRBD2. In nucleotides, the CDR3 is TGTGCCAGCAGCTCGGTAGCGGGAAGCTACAATGAGCAGTTCTTC. As protein: CASSSVAGSYNEQFF.